These 10 T cell receptor beta chains came from one sample sequenced in a study of blood T cell repertoires in COVID-19. Produced via immunoSEQ multiplex PCR; TCRdb's table is partial and in-frame only. The sample has roughly 200,000 clones; approximately 83% are singletons. Input material: peripheral blood. The receptors shown here come from a man in his 60s with acute or convalescent COVID-19.

With respect to this clone: The sample contains more than one DNA sequence encoding this CDR3. For the CDR3, the DNA is TGTGCCAGCAGCCAGTACAGGGCGCCCTATGGCTACACCTTC. Translated: CASSQYRAPYGYTF. The chain links TRBV3-1 (or the pseudogene TRBV3-2) to TRBJ1-2, with a tentative D call TRBD1 (6 bases). CDR1 is LGHDT and CDR2 is YNNKEL in the germline V gene (reference sequence). Trimming removed 3 bases from V and 4 bases from J, with 12 bases in between. CDR3 size: 14 residues.

V gene TRBV2 combines with J gene TRBJ2-1; possibly TRBD2 for D (6 bases). Germline V lookup: CDR1 SNHLY, CDR2 FYNNEI. This CDR3 has 12 amino acids. V shed 7 bases and J shed 6 bases, with 10 bases lying between them. This chain's CDR3 is CASKRESNEQFF. The CDR3 DNA reads TGTGCCAGCAAACGGGAGAGCAATGAGCAGTTCTTC.

This chain joins TRBV6-5 and TRBJ2-6; D call uncertain. This CDR3 is built from 15 residues. Germline-derived CDR1 and CDR2 are MNHEY and SVGAGI. V lost 0 bases, J lost 2 bases, and 5 bases lay in between. The CDR3 region is CASSYSSAGANVLTF. CDR3 sequence (DNA): TGTGCCAGCAGTTACTCGTCGGCTGGGGCCAACGTCCTGACTTTC.

V usage is TRBV9 and J usage is TRBJ1-6; TRBD1 matches 9 bases. The CDR3 consists of 15 residues. Germline V gives CDR1 SGDLS, CDR2 YYNGEE. V lost 3 bases to trimming and J lost 6 bases; unmatched junction nucleotides: 4. The CDR3 reads CASSAPGQGNSPLHF. As DNA, the CDR3 is TGTGCCAGCAGCGCCCCGGGACAGGGTAATTCACCCCTCCACTTT.

The J gene is TRBJ1-2, the V gene TRBV27; maybe TRBD1 (5 bases). The CDR3 covers 14 residues. Germline V gene sequence: CDR1 MNHEY, CDR2 SMNVEV (reference sequence). The V end was cut by 4 bases, the J end by 7 bases, with 16 bases between. The CDR3 nucleotides are TGTGCCAGCAGTTCGTTTCAGGGAGGGAGTGGCTACACCTTC. Its protein is CASSSFQGGSGYTF.

CDR3 DNA: TGTGCCAGCAGTTACTCCGGAGGTTCGAACACTGAAGCTTTCTTT. Encoded protein: CASSYSGGSNTEAFF. The chain is built from TRBV6-2 or TRBV6-3 and TRBJ1-1; unclear D gene. The germline V and J ends were trimmed by 0 bases and 1 base, with 9 bases remaining between them. CDR1 and CDR2 (germline): MNHEY, SVGEGT. The CDR3 loop spans 15 amino acids.

This clone was seen a handful of times. The chain couples TRBV5-1 to TRBJ1-3; TRBD1 matches 8 bases. The V gene's germline CDR1 is SGHRS and CDR2 YFSETQ. There are 13 residues in the CDR3. V was pared by 5 bases and J by 7 bases, with 5 bases of the junction left unmatched. This CDR3 reads CASRTGDGNTIYF. CDR3 in DNA: TGCGCCAGCAGGACAGGGGATGGGAACACCATATATTTT. Full variable domain (rest looked up from reference TRBV5-1 and TRBJ1-3): KAGVTQTPRYLIKTRGQQVTLSCSPISGHRSVSWYQQTPGQGLQFLFEYFSETQRNKGNFPGRFSGRQFSNSRSEMNVSTLELGDSALYLCASRTGDGNTIYFGEGSWLTVV.

The V and J genes are TRBV7-8 and TRBJ2-5, with 9 bases aligning to TRBD2. V dropped 5 bases and J dropped 2; count of bases not matched to a gene: 6. The CDR3 length is 15 residues. Germline V CDR1 and CDR2: SGHVS, FQNEAQ. Written as DNA, the CDR3 is TGTGCCAGCAGCCCGGGAGCGGGGGGACAAGAGACCCAGTACTTC. This sequence encodes CASSPGAGGQETQYF.

The J gene is TRBJ2-1, the V gene TRBV7-9, with D unclear. The CDR3 runs to 13 residues. Looked up from germline, CDR1 is SEHNR and CDR2 is FQNEAQ (reference sequence). V lost 4 bases to trimming and J lost 6 bases, with 10 bases between them. DNA of the CDR3: TGTGCCAGCAGCTCCCTTGACATCAATGAGCAGTTCTTC. Protein sequence: CASSSLDINEQFF.

The chain couples TRBV5-1 to TRBJ2-1, with no clear D. V was cut by 0 bases and J by 5 bases, with 9 bases left in between. CDR3 length equals 14 residues. Germline V gene sequence: CDR1 SGHRS, CDR2 YFSETQ. In DNA form, the CDR3 reads TGCGCCAGCAGCTTGGCCTGGCTGGACAATGAGCAGTTCTTC. Protein: CASSLAWLDNEQFF. Filled out from reference TRBV5-1 and TRBJ2-1, the complete variable domain reads KAGVTQTPRYLIKTRGQQVTLSCSPISGHRSVSWYQQTPGQGLQFLFEYFSETQRNKGNFPGRFSGRQFSNSRSEMNVSTLELGDSALYLCASSLAWLDNEQFFGPGTRLTVL.